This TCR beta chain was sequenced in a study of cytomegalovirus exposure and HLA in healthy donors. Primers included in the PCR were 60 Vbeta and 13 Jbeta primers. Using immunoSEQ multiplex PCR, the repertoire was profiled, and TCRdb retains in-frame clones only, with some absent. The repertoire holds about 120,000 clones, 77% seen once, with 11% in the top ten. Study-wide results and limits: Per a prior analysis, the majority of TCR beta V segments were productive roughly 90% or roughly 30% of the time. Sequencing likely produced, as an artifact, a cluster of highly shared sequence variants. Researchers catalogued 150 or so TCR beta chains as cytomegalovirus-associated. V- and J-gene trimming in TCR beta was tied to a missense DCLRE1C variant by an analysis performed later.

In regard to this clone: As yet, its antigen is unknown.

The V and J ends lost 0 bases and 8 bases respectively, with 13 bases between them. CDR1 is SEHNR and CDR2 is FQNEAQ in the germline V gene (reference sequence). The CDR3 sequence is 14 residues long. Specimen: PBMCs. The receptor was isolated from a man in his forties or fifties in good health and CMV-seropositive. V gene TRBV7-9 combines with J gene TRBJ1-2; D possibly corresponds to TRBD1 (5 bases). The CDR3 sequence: CASSLASRAGGYTF. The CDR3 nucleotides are TGTGCCAGCAGCTTAGCCTCCAGGGCGGGAGGCTACACCTTC.